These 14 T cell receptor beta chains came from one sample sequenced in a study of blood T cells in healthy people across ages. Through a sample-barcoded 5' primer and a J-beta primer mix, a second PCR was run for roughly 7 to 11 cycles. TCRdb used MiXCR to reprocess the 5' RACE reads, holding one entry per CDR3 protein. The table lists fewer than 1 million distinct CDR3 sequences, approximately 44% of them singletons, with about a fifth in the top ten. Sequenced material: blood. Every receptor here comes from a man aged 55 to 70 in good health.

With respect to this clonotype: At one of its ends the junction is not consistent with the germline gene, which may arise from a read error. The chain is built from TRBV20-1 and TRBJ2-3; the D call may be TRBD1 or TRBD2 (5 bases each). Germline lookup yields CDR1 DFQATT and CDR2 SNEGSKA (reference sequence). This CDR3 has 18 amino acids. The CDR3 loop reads CSARGGVGPGSGTDAQYF. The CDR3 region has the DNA TGCAGTGCTAGAGGAGGTGTGGGACCCGGGTCTGGCACAGATGCGCAGTATTTT.

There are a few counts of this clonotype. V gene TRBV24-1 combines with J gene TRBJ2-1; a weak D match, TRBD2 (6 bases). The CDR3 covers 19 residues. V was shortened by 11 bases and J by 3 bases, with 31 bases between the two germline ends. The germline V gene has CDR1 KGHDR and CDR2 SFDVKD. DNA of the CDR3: TGTGCCATTTCGGGACTCTATAACTCCGGCGAATCCCTCTACAATGAGCAGTTCTTC. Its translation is CAISGLYNSGESLYNEQFF.

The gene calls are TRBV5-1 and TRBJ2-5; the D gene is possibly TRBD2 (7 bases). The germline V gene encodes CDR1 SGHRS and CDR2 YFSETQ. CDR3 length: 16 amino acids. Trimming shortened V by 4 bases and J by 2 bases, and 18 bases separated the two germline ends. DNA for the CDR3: TGCGCCAGCAGCCCCTGGGGGGGCCCGAATCAAGAGACCCAGTACTTC. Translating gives CASSPWGGPNQETQYF.

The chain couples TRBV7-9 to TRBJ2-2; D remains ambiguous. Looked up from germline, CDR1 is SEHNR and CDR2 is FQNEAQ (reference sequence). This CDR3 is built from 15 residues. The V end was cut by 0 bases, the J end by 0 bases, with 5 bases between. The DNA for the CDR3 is TGTGCCAGCAGCTTAGCAGGGTCGAACACCGGGGAGCTGTTTTTT. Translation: CASSLAGSNTGELFF.

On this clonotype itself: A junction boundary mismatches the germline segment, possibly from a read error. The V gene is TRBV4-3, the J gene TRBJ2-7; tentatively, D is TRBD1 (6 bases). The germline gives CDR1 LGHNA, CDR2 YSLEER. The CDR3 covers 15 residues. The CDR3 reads CASSQDMTGFSERYF. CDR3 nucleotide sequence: TGCGCCAGCAGCCAAGATATGACAGGTTTCTCCGAGCGGTACTTC.

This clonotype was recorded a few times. In DNA, the CDR3 is TGTGCCAGCAGTAAGACAGGGGGCCGCAACTATGGCTACACCTTC. As protein: CASSKTGGRNYGYTF. The chain combines TRBV28 with TRBJ1-2, with 10 bases fitting TRBD1. The CDR3 loop spans 15 amino acids. Germline loops: CDR1 MDHEN, CDR2 SYDVKM. V shed 5 bases and J 2 bases; nucleotides not matched to a gene: 5.

The DNA of the CDR3 is TGCAGCGTTGAAGGCCGGACAGGGCACAATGAGCAGTTCTTC. Translated: CSVEGRTGHNEQFF. The genes are TRBV29-1 and TRBJ2-1; the match to TRBD1 covers 8 bases. CDR3 length: 14 residues. J gave up 5 bases and V 1 base, and 4 bases lay outside the gene matches. Germline CDR1 is SQVTM and CDR2 is ANQGSEA.

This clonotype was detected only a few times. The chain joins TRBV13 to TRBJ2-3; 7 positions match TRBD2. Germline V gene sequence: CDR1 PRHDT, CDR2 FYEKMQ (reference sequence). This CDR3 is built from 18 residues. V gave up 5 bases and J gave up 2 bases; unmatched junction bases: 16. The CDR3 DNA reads TGTGCCAGCAGCCTCGAACGGTGGGCGGGGGATATCACAGATACGCAGTATTTT. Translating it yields CASSLERWAGDITDTQYF.

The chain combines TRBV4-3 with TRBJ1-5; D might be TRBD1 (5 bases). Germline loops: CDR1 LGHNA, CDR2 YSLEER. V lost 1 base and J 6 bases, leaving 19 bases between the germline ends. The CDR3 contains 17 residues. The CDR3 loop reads CASSQGPLGQGGQPQHF. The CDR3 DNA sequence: TGCGCCAGCAGCCAAGGGCCCTTGGGTCAGGGAGGTCAGCCCCAGCATTTT.

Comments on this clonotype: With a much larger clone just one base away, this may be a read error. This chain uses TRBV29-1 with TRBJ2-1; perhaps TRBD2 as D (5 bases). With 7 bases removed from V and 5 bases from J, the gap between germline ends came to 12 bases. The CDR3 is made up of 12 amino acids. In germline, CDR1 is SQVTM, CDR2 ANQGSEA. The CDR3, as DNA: TGCAGCGGAGGGATGCGGGACAATGAGCAGTTCTTC. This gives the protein CSGGMRDNEQFF.

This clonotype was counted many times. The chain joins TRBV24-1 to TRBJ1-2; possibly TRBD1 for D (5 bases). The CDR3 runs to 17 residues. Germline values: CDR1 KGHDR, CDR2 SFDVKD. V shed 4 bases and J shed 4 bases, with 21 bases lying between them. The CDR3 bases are TGTGCCACCAGTGAATCCGGGACGACTCCTGGGGTCTATGGCTACACCTTC. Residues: CATSESGTTPGVYGYTF.

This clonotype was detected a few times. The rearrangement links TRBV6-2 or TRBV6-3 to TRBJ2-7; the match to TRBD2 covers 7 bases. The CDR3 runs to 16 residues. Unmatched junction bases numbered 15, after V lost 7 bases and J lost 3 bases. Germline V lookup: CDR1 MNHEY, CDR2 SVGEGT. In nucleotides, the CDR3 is TGTGCCAGCACCCAATTGAGGCTAGCGGAGAACTACGAGCAGTACTTC. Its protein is CASTQLRLAENYEQYF.

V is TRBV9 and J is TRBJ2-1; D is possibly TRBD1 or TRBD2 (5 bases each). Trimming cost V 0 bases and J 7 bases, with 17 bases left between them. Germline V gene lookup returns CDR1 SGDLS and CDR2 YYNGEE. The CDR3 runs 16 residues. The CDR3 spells CASSVDRGGSSNEQFF. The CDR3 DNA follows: TGTGCCAGCAGCGTAGATCGTGGGGGTTCCTCTAATGAGCAGTTCTTC.

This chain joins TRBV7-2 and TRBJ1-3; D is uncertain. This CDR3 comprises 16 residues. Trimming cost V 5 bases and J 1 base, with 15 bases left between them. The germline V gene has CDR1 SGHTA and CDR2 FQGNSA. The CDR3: CASSTKVRLSGNTIYF. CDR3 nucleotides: TGTGCCAGCAGCACAAAGGTGCGCTTATCTGGAAACACCATATATTTT.